The entry below describes one T cell receptor beta chain. Antigen specificity is unknown. The entry originates in a study of PD-1 blockade in classical Hodgkin lymphoma. Study-level information: The patients were dosed with nivolumab 3 mg/kg, infused intravenously every 2 weeks. Study-wide findings and caveats: Diversity similar to that of newly diagnosed patients was seen at baseline in complete responders. By C4D1 there was a significant rise in CD4+ TCR diversity but not in CD8+ TCR diversity.

There was relapse after autologous stem cell transplantation in every patient, and there was variation in brentuximab vedotin exposure. The CDR3 runs to 18 residues. Germline-derived CDR1 and CDR2 are LNHDA and SQIVND (reference sequence). The V end lost 0 bases, the J end lost 1 base, and 15 bases lay between the germline ends. Assay: immunoSEQ multiplex PCR; the TCRdb copy retains only in-frame clones and omits some. The sample yields approximately 160,000 clones, about 81% seen once. V gene TRBV19 combines with J gene TRBJ2-2, with D perhaps matching TRBD2 (5 bases). The source is a human donor with classical Hodgkin lymphoma. The source material was peripheral blood mononuclear cells (PBMCs), sampled before the second cycle of nivolumab. CDR3 in amino acids: CASSIDGPGLWNTGELFF. In DNA form, the CDR3 reads TGTGCCAGTAGTATAGATGGGCCAGGACTGTGGAACACCGGGGAGCTGTTTTTT.